This TCR beta chain was identified in a study of beta chain features in type 1 diabetes. Germline V gene sequence: CDR1 LNHDA, CDR2 SQIVND (reference sequence). The ends were cut back, 4 bases at V and 2 bases at J, with 8 bases in the middle. The CDR3 has 13 residues. The study's findings and limits: TCRB CDR3s from Type 1 diabetes patients were moderately but significantly shorter in all four CD4+ subsets. The influence of HLA type on TCRB rearrangement stayed undetermined. A closer apparent resemblance between naive, central memory and Treg TCRB repertoires was seen in patients than in healthy donors.

About this clone: What it recognizes is unknown.

Every donor provided one heparinised blood draw, which averaged roughly 120 mL. Once sorted, every population was more than 95% pure. The isolated RNA, all of it, was reverse transcribed, so expressed TCRB transcripts were what got sequenced. Assay used: immunoSEQ multiplex PCR; TCRdb lists only in-frame clones, some missing. The sample holds 600,000 or so clones, around 12% seen once. This TCR derives from a man aged 25 to 40 with type 1 diabetes. Sequenced input: naive CD4+ T cells from blood. The J gene is TRBJ1-2, the V gene TRBV19; D not resolved. CDR3 coding DNA: TGTGCCAGTAGTAGCGGACTGAACTATGGCTACACCTTC. Residues: CASSSGLNYGYTF.